Following are 27 T cell receptor beta chains from one sample sequenced in a study of blood T cell repertoires in COVID-19. The assay was immunoSEQ multiplex PCR, and TCRdb's table has in-frame clones only and misses some. The table lists some 200,000 clones, about four fifths of them singletons. Material: PBMCs or T cells enriched from blood (not recorded which). All receptors come from a man aged 35 to 55 who had recovered from COVID-19.

The chain is built from TRBV9 and TRBJ1-2, with D unclear. The V gene's germline CDR1 is SGDLS and CDR2 YYNGEE. Trimming cost V 4 bases and J 0 bases, with 13 bases left between them. This CDR3 is built from 15 residues. The CDR3 spells CASSSRGRTNYGYTF. For the CDR3, the DNA is TGTGCCAGCAGCTCACGCGGGAGGACTAACTATGGCTACACCTTC.

This chain uses TRBV5-1 with TRBJ2-5, with D possibly being TRBD2 (6 bases). This CDR3 region has 16 residues. Trimming took off 4 bases at V and 2 bases at J, with 18 bases between the two ends. Germline V gene data show CDR1 as SGHRS and CDR2 as YFSETQ. The CDR3 sequence: CASSPTRDSHQETQYF. The CDR3 nucleotides read TGCGCCAGCAGCCCTACCCGGGACTCACATCAAGAGACCCAGTACTTC.

V usage is TRBV9 and J usage is TRBJ1-1; D is possibly TRBD1 (6 bases). Germline V gene data show CDR1 as SGDLS and CDR2 as YYNGEE. With 0 bases removed from V and 2 bases from J, the gap between germline ends came to 11 bases. The CDR3 runs 15 residues. The DNA of the CDR3 is TGTGCCAGCAGCGTAGCTCCGACAGGTAACACTGAAGCTTTCTTT. As protein: CASSVAPTGNTEAFF.

This chain uses TRBV18 with TRBJ1-5, with 7 bases aligning to TRBD1. This CDR3 is built from 14 residues. The V gene end was trimmed by 3 bases and the J gene end by 7 bases; junction bases not matched to a gene: 6. Per the germline V gene, CDR1 is KGHSH and CDR2 is LQKENI. The CDR3 is CASSPTTGDQPQHF. DNA for the CDR3: TGTGCCAGCTCACCTACTACAGGGGACCAGCCCCAGCATTTT.

The chain's CDR3 is CASKVLAGVVEQFF. The CDR3 nucleotides are TGTGCCAGCAAGGTACTAGCGGGAGTGGTTGAGCAGTTCTTC. This chain uses TRBV2 with TRBJ2-1; 11 nucleotides match TRBD2. CDR3 length: 14 residues. The trim removed 7 bases at V and 9 bases at J, leaving 8 bases unmatched. The germline gives CDR1 SNHLY, CDR2 FYNNEI.

V is TRBV7-8 and J is TRBJ1-1, with D uncertain. The V gene's germline CDR1 is SGHVS and CDR2 FQNEAQ. Between the trimmed V and J ends, which lost 6 bases and 3 bases, there was a span of 8 bases. This CDR3 comprises 12 residues. Written as DNA, the CDR3 is TGTGCCAGCAGTCGATTCGACACTGAAGCTTTCTTT. Translation gives CASSRFDTEAFF.

A word on this clone: Sequence at one end of the junction differs from germline and may be a read error. This chain uses TRBV27 with TRBJ1-5, with 8 nucleotides matching TRBD1. The germline CDR1 and CDR2 sequences are MNHEY and SMNVEV (reference sequence). CDR3 length: 15 amino acids. DNA for the CDR3: TGTGCCAGTAGTTCCGGGACAGGAGGAAATCAGCCCCAGCATTTT. The encoded protein is CASSSGTGGNQPQHF.

The table lists this clone with a few counts. This chain joins TRBV10-3 and TRBJ1-1; a possible D gene is TRBD1 (6 bases). V was clipped by 6 bases and J by 0 bases, with 11 bases between them. This CDR3 region has 14 residues. Germline values: CDR1 ENHRY, CDR2 SYGVKD. The CDR3 reads CAISVDSMNTEAFF. CDR3 DNA sequence: TGTGCCATCAGCGTGGACAGTATGAACACTGAAGCTTTCTTT.

This rearrangement joins TRBV7-9 to TRBJ2-1; no firm D call. Looked up from germline, CDR1 is SEHNR and CDR2 is FQNEAQ (reference sequence). CDR3 length: 16 amino acids. V was trimmed by 0 bases and J by 6 bases, leaving 15 bases between them. The CDR3 coding sequence is TGTGCCAGCAGCTTAGCGTTCGCGGTTCCCCCCAATGAGCAGTTCTTC. Encoded protein: CASSLAFAVPPNEQFF.

This chain links TRBV7-9 with TRBJ1-1; unclear D gene. The germline V gene has CDR1 SEHNR and CDR2 FQNEAQ (reference sequence). The length of the CDR3 is 10 residues. Trimming took off 8 bases at V and 10 bases at J, with 11 bases between the two ends. The CDR3 is CASAGGRAFF. The CDR3 coding sequence is TGTGCCAGCGCGGGCGGGAGAGCTTTCTTT.

V and J are TRBV7-9 and TRBJ2-3; D ambiguous. V was clipped by 3 bases and J by 6 bases, with 10 bases between them. CDR3 length: 13 amino acids. The germline V gene encodes CDR1 SEHNR and CDR2 FQNEAQ (reference sequence). The CDR3 reads CASSFSVLDTQYF. The CDR3 bases are TGTGCCAGCAGCTTTTCCGTCTTGGATACGCAGTATTTT.

This chain links TRBV7-8 with TRBJ1-5; unclear D gene. The CDR3 totals 13 residues. The V gene lost 3 bases and the J gene lost 6 bases, with 9 bases spanning the gap. Germline lookup yields CDR1 SGHVS and CDR2 FQNEAQ. The DNA for the CDR3 is TGTGCCAGCAGCTTTAGTATTGGTCAGCCCCAGCATTTT. This gives the protein CASSFSIGQPQHF.

CDR3 in amino acids: CASSPGTALNTEAFF. The CDR3 region has the DNA TGTGCCAGCTCACCAGGGACAGCGCTGAACACTGAAGCTTTCTTT. This chain uses TRBV18 with TRBJ1-1; 7 nucleotides align to TRBD1. This CDR3 region has 15 residues. Germline V CDR1 and CDR2: KGHSH, LQKENI. J was trimmed by 0 bases and V by 2 bases; bases with no gene match: 3. Variable domain in full (rest from reference TRBV18 and TRBJ1-1): NAGVMQNPRHLVRRRGQEARLRCSPMKGHSHVYWYRQLPEEGLKFMVYLQKENIIDESGMPKERFSAEFPKEGPSILRIQQVVRGDSAAYFCASSPGTALNTEAFFGQGTRLTVV.

V usage is TRBV30 and J usage is TRBJ1-2, with D hard to call. CDR3 size: 13 residues. V lost 0 bases and J 3 bases, leaving 8 bases between the germline ends. Germline lookup yields CDR1 GTSNPN and CDR2 SVGIG (reference sequence). CDR3 sequence (DNA): TGTGCCTGGAGTGTACGCGGGGACTATGGCTACACCTTC. Translating it yields CAWSVRGDYGYTF.

The chain couples TRBV2 to TRBJ1-1; no clear D gene. The CDR3 is made up of 12 amino acids. Trimming left V 7 bases short and J 5 bases short, with 11 bases between. Per the germline V gene, CDR1 is SNHLY and CDR2 is FYNNEI. The CDR3 loop is CASTVAGTEAFF. DNA of the CDR3: TGTGCCAGCACGGTGGCCGGGACTGAAGCTTTCTTT.

The chain employs TRBV7-2 and TRBJ1-6, with a possible D match to TRBD1 (6 bases). Per germline, CDR1 SGHTA and CDR2 FQGNSA. V gave up 6 bases and J gave up 0 bases, with 12 bases separating them. This CDR3 spans 16 amino acids. For the CDR3, the DNA is TGTGCCAGCAGAAGGCAGGGGAGCTCCTATAATTCACCCCTCCACTTT. Residues: CASRRQGSSYNSPLHF.

The chain carries TRBV7-9 and TRBJ2-7; the match to TRBD1 covers 8 bases. V gave up 3 bases and J gave up 4 bases; unmatched junction bases: 5. In germline, CDR1 is SEHNR, CDR2 FQNEAQ (reference sequence). There are 14 residues in the CDR3. The CDR3 sequence is CASSFGRGQYEQYF. The DNA of the CDR3 is TGTGCCAGCAGCTTTGGCAGGGGGCAGTACGAGCAGTACTTC.

The CDR3 bases are TGTGCCAGCAGCCGAGCGGGCGCGGGCGGCGTTGAAGAGACCCAGTACTTC. Its protein product is CASSRAGAGGVEETQYF. The chain recombines TRBV4-2 with TRBJ2-5; D possibly corresponds to TRBD2 (6 bases). V was shortened by 4 bases and J by 3 bases, with 21 bases between the two germline ends. The CDR3 loop spans 17 amino acids. Per germline, CDR1 LGHNA and CDR2 YNFKEQ.

The sample holds a few counts of this clone. The chain has TRBV6-5 and TRBJ2-1, with 10 bases that match TRBD2. The CDR3 sequence is 16 residues long. Germline-derived CDR1 and CDR2 are MNHEY and SVGAGI. V gave up 2 bases and J gave up 8 bases; unmatched junction bases: 9. DNA of the CDR3: TGTGCCAGCAGTTACCTCTCGAGCGGGAGGGGCGATGAGCAGTTCTTC. Protein product: CASSYLSSGRGDEQFF.

CDR3 sequence: CASSADLATPNEQFF. DNA of the CDR3: TGTGCCAGCAGCGCGGACTTGGCGACTCCCAATGAGCAGTTCTTC. The chain is built from TRBV7-2 and TRBJ2-1; D possibly corresponds to TRBD2 (5 bases). Germline V CDR1 and CDR2: SGHTA, FQGNSA. Trimming left V 5 bases short and J 6 bases short, with 17 bases between. CDR3 size: 15 residues.

The rearrangement uses TRBV19 and TRBJ1-4, with D hard to call. The germline V gene encodes CDR1 LNHDA and CDR2 SQIVND (reference sequence). This CDR3 has 15 amino acids. The germline V and J ends were trimmed by 2 bases and 3 bases, with 10 bases remaining between them. The CDR3 is CASSIRRVANEKLFF. CDR3 sequence (DNA): TGTGCCAGTAGTATACGGAGGGTAGCTAATGAAAAACTGTTTTTT.

The V and J genes are TRBV5-1 and TRBJ2-3; TRBD1 matches 7 bases. The junction had 8 bases not matched to a gene; V was cut back by 3 bases and J by 1 base. The CDR3 has 16 amino acids. Germline CDR1 and CDR2: SGHRS and YFSETQ. CDR3 bases: TGCGCCAGCAGCTCACAGGGGTCCTTTCGCACAGATACGCAGTATTTT. It codes for CASSSQGSFRTDTQYF.

The J gene is TRBJ1-5, the V gene TRBV6-2 or TRBV6-3; 8 bases map to TRBD1. V trimming: 2 bases; J trimming: 7 bases; junction bases outside the gene matches: 7. The CDR3 is made up of 15 amino acids. CDR1 and CDR2 (germline): MNHEY, SVGEGT. This CDR3 is CASSYGAGGGQPQHF. The CDR3 nucleotides read TGTGCCAGCAGTTACGGGGCAGGGGGCGGACAGCCCCAGCATTTT.

The table lists this clone with a count of one. The rearrangement uses TRBV28 and TRBJ2-5; perhaps TRBD2 as D (6 bases). This CDR3 is built from 14 residues. Germline CDR1 reads MDHEN; CDR2 reads SYDVKM. Trimming shortened V by 5 bases and J by 4 bases, and 14 bases separated the two germline ends. The CDR3 DNA follows: TGTGCCAGCAGTCTTCCCGGGACTGGAGAGACCCAGTACTTC. This sequence encodes CASSLPGTGETQYF.

The gene calls are TRBV12-3 or TRBV12-4 and TRBJ2-3; D might be TRBD1 (6 bases). The CDR3 contains 12 residues. The V end was cut by 7 bases, the J end by 6 bases, with 11 bases between. Here the CDR3 reads CASTDTGDTQYF. The CDR3, as DNA: TGTGCCAGCACCGACACAGGGGATACGCAGTATTTT.

The chain is built from TRBV27 and TRBJ1-1; D ambiguous. CDR3 length: 13 amino acids. V lost 4 bases and J 3 bases, leaving 9 bases between the germline ends. Germline lookup yields CDR1 MNHEY and CDR2 SMNVEV (reference sequence). As DNA, the CDR3 is TGTGCCAGCAGTTCTATCCGGGACACTGAAGCTTTCTTT. This codes for CASSSIRDTEAFF.

The gene calls are TRBV5-4 and TRBJ1-2; 11 bases align to TRBD1. Germline V gene lookup returns CDR1 SGHNT and CDR2 YYREEE (reference sequence). This CDR3 has 15 residues. V dropped 1 base and J dropped 8; count of bases not matched to a gene: 7. DNA for the CDR3: TGTGCCAGCAGCTTGAATGCCGGGACAGGGGGAGGCTACACCTTC. This sequence encodes CASSLNAGTGGGYTF.